Sequencing of this T cell receptor beta chain was carried out in a study of blood T cell repertoires in COVID-19. Overall study: Both acute and convalescent COVID-19 samples were obtained from the United States, Italy and Spain. PBMCs, B-cell-depleted T cells, or T cells were the source of the cDNA or gDNA that made up the material.

Trimming removed 2 bases from V and 5 bases from J; junction bases left unmatched: 6. This CDR3 has 15 residues. The germline CDR1 and CDR2 sequences are LNHDA and SQIVND (reference sequence). In the original workflow: Reference gene primer amplification gave nucleated cell count estimates. Sequencing was performed with immunoSEQ multiplex PCR; in TCRdb, only in-frame clones are kept and a portion is missing. For V, J and clone size, that table is used; D and trimming come from the DNA. Of fewer than 300,000 clones detected, 70% to 85% appear once; the ten largest clones hold 0.75% to 0.95%. The sample consisted of peripheral blood. The receptor's source is a human donor with COVID-19, enrolled during active disease. The donor label of this sample is uncertain. The V gene is TRBV19, the J gene TRBJ1-1; TRBD1 aligns across 9 bases. DNA for the CDR3: TGTGCCAGTAGTATAAGGCGGACAGGGGCAACTGAAGCTTTCTTT. Translation gives CASSIRRTGATEAFF.